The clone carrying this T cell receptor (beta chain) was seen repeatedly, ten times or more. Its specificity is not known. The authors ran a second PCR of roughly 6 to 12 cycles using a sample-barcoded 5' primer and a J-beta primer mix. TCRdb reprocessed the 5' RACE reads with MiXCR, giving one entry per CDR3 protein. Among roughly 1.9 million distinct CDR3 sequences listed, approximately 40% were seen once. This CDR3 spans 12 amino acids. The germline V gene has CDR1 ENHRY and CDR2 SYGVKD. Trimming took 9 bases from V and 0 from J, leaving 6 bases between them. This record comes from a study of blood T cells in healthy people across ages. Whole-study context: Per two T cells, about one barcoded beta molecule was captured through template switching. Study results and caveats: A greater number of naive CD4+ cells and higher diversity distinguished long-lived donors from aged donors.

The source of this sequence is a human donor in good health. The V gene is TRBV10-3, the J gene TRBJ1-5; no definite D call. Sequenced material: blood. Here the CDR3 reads CAIGDSNQPQHF. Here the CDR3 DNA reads TGTGCCATAGGAGATAGCAATCAGCCCCAGCATTTT.